A selection of T cell receptor beta chains follows, all from one sample in a study of T cells in Graves' hyperthyroidism and ophthalmopathy. Via MiXCR, TCRdb re-called the multiplex PCR reads, giving one row per CDR3 protein. This table holds approximately 380,000 distinct CDR3 sequences, approximately 19% found once. The sample was blood. The receptors derive from a woman in her late teens or twenties with Graves' hyperthyroidism. CDR3s include the opening cysteine and the closing phenylalanine or tryptophan.

V	J	CDR3
TRBV7-3	TRBJ1-6	CASSILPLHF
TRBV2	TRBJ2-2	CASSAQDRGEANTGELFF
TRBV4-1	TRBJ1-1	CASSPWGGPPQDYTEALF
TRBV29-1	TRBJ1-5	CSVATGHNQPQHF
TRBV7-3	TRBJ2-5	CASSLTAGGRETQYF
TRBV20-1	TRBJ2-7	CSARTWEAVQEGRYEQYF
TRBV25-1	TRBJ2-7	CASSSGTGTDSYEQYF
TRBV6-1	TRBJ2-6	CASSEMISSGANVLTF
TRBV19	TRBJ1-5	CASSFGAQGAQPQHF
TRBV28	TRBJ2-7	CASSPQGISYEQYF
TRBV30	TRBJ1-3	CAWSVGLQNTIYF
TRBV12-3/TRBV12-4	TRBJ1-2	CASSLQGQIFGYTF
TRBV3-1	TRBJ1-2	CASSRQTAAYGYTF
TRBV4-2	TRBJ2-4	CASSQDGPELAKNTQYF
TRBV20-1	TRBJ2-7	CSADRDLYEQYF
TRBV6-1	TRBJ2-4	CASSIGQGGKNIQYF
TRBV7-9	TRBJ1-6	CASSLPPVGSNSPLHF
TRBV20-1	TRBJ1-5	CSASIGAGPQPQHF
TRBV14	TRBJ2-5	CASSRGGGGQETQYF
TRBV24-1	TRBJ1-5	CATSGAPNQPQHF
TRBV4-1	TRBJ1-5	CASSQTGTGSNQPQHF
TRBV13	TRBJ2-4	CASSPLAGAKNIQYF
TRBV7-8	TRBJ1-2	CASSLADTNYGYTF
TRBV15	TRBJ2-5	CATSRDSETQYF
TRBV12-3/TRBV12-4	TRBJ2-5	CASSPGGGANRETQYF
TRBV6-5	TRBJ2-5	CASGRMLETQYF
TRBV28	TRBJ2-2	CASSGGQAGTGELFF
TRBV18	TRBJ1-2	CASSPPGRYGYTF
TRBV7-3	TRBJ2-1	CASSLQGNNEQFF
TRBV28	TRBJ2-7	CASGRGGYEQYF
TRBV6-5	TRBJ2-4	CASSPFPLSGGSKNIQYF
TRBV6-5	TRBJ2-7	CASSFQRGDGEQYF
TRBV10-3	TRBJ2-7	CAIARGSYEQYF
TRBV6-1	TRBJ2-5	CASSVAANQETQYF
TRBV18	TRBJ2-5	CASSPPWGGRTGETQYF
TRBV5-1	TRBJ1-1	CASSLEPLDRNTEAFF
TRBV20-1	TRBJ1-1	CSASGQGIRSAEAFF
TRBV6-4	TRBJ1-2	CASSDIGTGGGYGYTF
TRBV6-6	TRBJ2-7	CASSFERGLPYEQYF
TRBV29-1	TRBJ1-1	CSVNQGLGTEAFF
TRBV15	TRBJ1-5	CATSGSGGGQPQHF
TRBV28	TRBJ1-2	CASSTGYGYTF
TRBV4-2	TRBJ2-5	CASSPWGSGVQETQYF
TRBV7-8	TRBJ2-7	CASSLGLGRGYEQYF
TRBV27	TRBJ1-2	CASSLRGNYGYAF
TRBV4-1	TRBJ1-5	CASSQDNSNQPQHF
TRBV20-1	TRBJ2-7	CSARECSLVWVYYEQYF
TRBV28	TRBJ1-4	CASSLWTATNEKLFF
TRBV6-1	TRBJ2-2	CASNSPNTGELFF
TRBV6-1	TRBJ1-1	CASSVGENTEAFF